A single T cell receptor beta chain is shown here with its context. The antigen is undetermined. Terminally differentiated effector memory CD45RA+ cells were excluded by CCR7 positive selection of CD45RO-negative cells. The data are from a study of shared clonotypes between healthy human individuals. Study observations and caveats: Sharing across a few donors was seen in 4% to 6.5% of naive CD4 clonotypes.

The CDR3 covers 15 residues. Germline V CDR1 and CDR2: SGHAT, FQDESV (reference sequence). V lost 1 base to trimming and J lost 3 bases; unmatched junction nucleotides: 3. Using immunoSEQ multiplex PCR, the repertoire was profiled, and TCRdb retains in-frame clones only, with some absent. Seen here are about 750,000 clones, about 92% observed once, and the top ten hold about 24%. V gene TRBV11-1 combines with J gene TRBJ2-1, with 7 bases lining up with TRBD2. Material for sequencing was naive CD8+ T cells sorted from blood. This clonotype originated in a man aged 25-45 years in good health. The CDR3 loop reads CASSLGSGYYNEQFF. As DNA, the CDR3 is TGTGCCAGCAGCTTAGGTAGCGGGTACTACAATGAGCAGTTCTTC.